The 14 T cell receptor beta chains below were found in one sample sequenced in a study of blood T cell repertoires in COVID-19. Assay: immunoSEQ multiplex PCR; the TCRdb copy retains only in-frame clones and omits some. The data contain 230,000 or so clones, 65% to 85% of them seen just once; the ten biggest clones take up 4% to 5.5%. The material sequenced was peripheral blood. These receptors all come from a man over 45 with active or convalescent COVID-19.

This chain connects TRBV9 to TRBJ2-1; D is possibly TRBD2 (6 bases). CDR1 is SGDLS and CDR2 is YYNGEE in the germline V gene. Deletions cut 3 bases from V and 7 bases from J, with 14 bases between. The CDR3 has 14 amino acids. The CDR3 nucleotides read TGTGCCAGCAGCGGACTAGGTGGTTTTAATGAGCAGTTCTTC. Translated, it gives CASSGLGGFNEQFF. The entire variable domain, with the rest obtained from reference TRBV9 and TRBJ2-1, is as follows: DSGVTQTPKHLITATGQRVTLRCSPRSGDLSVYWYQQSLDQGLQFLIQYYNGEERAKGNILERFSAQQFPDLHSELNLSSLELGDSALYFCASSGLGGFNEQFFGPGTRLTVL.

This rearrangement joins TRBV24-1 to TRBJ2-1, with 9 bases aligning to TRBD2. J lost 7 bases, V lost 4 bases, and 10 bases had no gene match. Germline CDR1 reads KGHDR; CDR2 reads SFDVKD. The CDR3 consists of 16 residues. The CDR3 loop reads CATSEAGGTSKNEQFF. The CDR3 DNA reads TGTGCCACCAGTGAGGCTGGGGGGACTAGCAAGAATGAGCAGTTCTTC.

CDR3: CALQGASNQPQHF. CDR3 nucleotide sequence: TGTGCCCTCCAGGGGGCATCGAATCAGCCCCAGCATTTT. This rearrangement joins TRBV30 to TRBJ1-5, with TRBD1 matching over 8 bases. This CDR3 region has 13 residues. V was clipped by 8 bases and J by 4 bases; unmatched bases: 7. Germline V gene sequence: CDR1 GTSNPN, CDR2 SVGIG (reference sequence).

The chain combines TRBV30 with TRBJ2-7; weak D call: TRBD1 (5 bases). This CDR3 comprises 13 residues. Trimming stripped 5 bases from V and 5 bases from J, with 16 bases between. Germline assignment: CDR1 GTSNPN and CDR2 SVGIG (reference sequence). CDR3 nucleotide sequence: TGTGCCTGGGATGCCGGCAGGGCCCACGAGCAGTACTTC. Its protein is CAWDAGRAHEQYF.

The chain combines TRBV2 with TRBJ1-5; D gene unclear. The V end lost 8 bases, the J end lost 0 bases, and 8 bases lay between the germline ends. The CDR3 runs 13 residues. The V gene's germline CDR1 is SNHLY and CDR2 FYNNEI. CDR3: CASSVFSNQPQHF. DNA of the CDR3: TGTGCCAGCTCGGTCTTTAGCAATCAGCCCCAGCATTTT. Full variable domain (outside the CDR3, taken from reference TRBV2 and TRBJ1-5): EPEVTQTPSHQVTQMGQEVILRCVPISNHLYFYWYRQILGQKVEFLVSFYNNEISEKSEIFDDQFSVERPDGSNFTLKIRSTKLEDSAMYFCASSVFSNQPQHFGDGTRLSIL.

The gene calls are TRBV4-2 and TRBJ2-7, with TRBD1 matching 7 bases. CDR1 and CDR2 (germline): LGHNA, YNFKEQ. The length of the CDR3 is 15 residues. J was trimmed by 3 bases and V by 1 base; bases with no gene match: 6. The CDR3 DNA is TGTGCCAGCAGCCAAGTTCAGACAGGGAACTACGAGCAGTACTTC. Amino acids: CASSQVQTGNYEQYF.

The rearrangement uses TRBV6-5 and TRBJ1-1; the D is unclear. V lost 0 bases to trimming and J lost 6 bases, with 14 bases between them. This CDR3 spans 15 amino acids. Germline V gives CDR1 MNHEY, CDR2 SVGAGI. The CDR3 DNA reads as TGTGCCAGCAGTTACTCAAGCTTCGGGGAGGCTGAAGCTTTCTTT. It translates to CASSYSSFGEAEAFF.

The V call is TRBV6-1, the J call TRBJ1-5; D gene unclear. V was clipped by 3 bases and J by 0 bases, with 3 bases between them. The CDR3 spans 13 residues. Germline lookup yields CDR1 MNHNS and CDR2 SASEGT. The CDR3 loop reads CASSDSSNQPQHF. The CDR3 DNA reads TGTGCCAGCAGTGACAGTAGCAATCAGCCCCAGCATTTT.

The chain has TRBV27 and TRBJ1-6; 8 nucleotides match TRBD1. V was clipped by 6 bases and J by 8 bases; unmatched bases: 21. The germline gives CDR1 MNHEY, CDR2 SMNVEV (reference sequence). This CDR3 comprises 19 residues. The CDR3 protein is CASSLGGDRRIFRDSPLHF. The CDR3 DNA is TGTGCCAGCAGCCTAGGAGGGGACAGGAGGATTTTTAGGGATTCACCCCTCCACTTT.

This rearrangement joins TRBV4-1 to TRBJ1-5; D ambiguous. Germline values: CDR1 MGHRA, CDR2 YSYEKL. The CDR3 has 16 amino acids. V was clipped by 8 bases and J by 3 bases, with 20 bases between them. The CDR3 DNA follows: TGCGCCAGCGCGTGGGGAGGAGGGAGAAACAATCAGCCCCAGCATTTT. Its translation: CASAWGGGRNNQPQHF.

V gene TRBV5-5 combines with J gene TRBJ2-1; D unresolved. Germline values: CDR1 SGHKS, CDR2 YYEKEE (reference sequence). CDR3 size: 15 residues. The V and J ends lost 6 bases and 2 bases respectively, with 15 bases between them. CDR3 amino acids: CASNPTELAYNEQFF. DNA of the CDR3: TGTGCCAGCAACCCTACGGAGTTGGCCTACAATGAGCAGTTCTTC.

V and J are TRBV11-3 and TRBJ2-3; the match to TRBD2 covers 8 bases. Looked up from germline, CDR1 is SGHNT and CDR2 is YENEEA. The CDR3 is 19 amino acids. The V and J ends lost 9 bases and 1 base, in that order; junction bases with no gene match: 21. CDR3 in DNA: TGTGCCAGTCTACTCGTGAGCGGGAGCCGCCCGGCTGGCACAGATACGCAGTATTTT. It translates to CASLLVSGSRPAGTDTQYF.

This chain joins TRBV7-9 and TRBJ2-7; 9 bases are shared with TRBD1. CDR1 and CDR2 (germline): SEHNR, FQNEAQ (reference sequence). The CDR3 is made up of 14 amino acids. J lost 6 bases, V lost 5 bases, and 8 bases had no gene match. The CDR3 coding sequence is TGTGCCAGCAGCCGGGGAGGACAGGGGTCCGAGCAGTACTTC. Protein: CASSRGGQGSEQYF.

V is TRBV20-1 and J is TRBJ2-5; 9 nucleotides align to TRBD2. Germline V CDR1 and CDR2: DFQATT, SNEGSKA (reference sequence). The CDR3 contains 14 residues. The junction had 7 bases not matched to a gene; V was cut back by 3 bases and J by 5 bases. Written as DNA, the CDR3 is TGCAGTGCTAGTATGGAGCGGGGGGTGGAGACCCAGTACTTC. It yields the protein CSASMERGVETQYF.